The 29 T cell receptor beta chains listed next were all sequenced from one sample in a study of OX40 agonist ivuxolimab in advanced cancers. The protocol was immunoSEQ multiplex PCR, while the TCRdb copy is restricted to in-frame clones and leaves out a portion. The sample shows around 68,000 clones, approximately 90% of them seen only once. This sample comprised CD4+ or CD8+ T cells sorted from blood, obtained in a trial of the OX40 agonist ivuxolimab. These TCRs come from an adult with an advanced solid tumor such as melanoma, head and neck, liver or kidney cancer.

The chain uses TRBV27 and TRBJ2-5, with a possible D match to TRBD2 (5 bases). CDR1 MNHEY and CDR2 SMNVEV come from the germline V gene (reference sequence). V lost 1 base and J lost 5, with 17 bases in between. The length of the CDR3 is 16 residues. The CDR3 DNA reads as TGTGCCAGCAGTTTATTGTTCCAGGATGAGCGGGAGACCCAGTACTTC. This translates into CASSLLFQDERETQYF.

This chain connects TRBV27 to TRBJ1-1, with TRBD1 identical over 7 bases. The CDR3 runs 15 residues. The germline gives CDR1 MNHEY, CDR2 SMNVEV (reference sequence). J lost 10 bases, V lost 5 bases, and 16 bases had no gene match. CDR3 bases: TGTGCCAGCAGTAGCGTCACGACAGGGTCTGTTGGAGCTTTCTTT. Translation: CASSSVTTGSVGAFF.

CDR3 nucleotides: TGTGCCAGCAGCTTGGTAATAGGAGGATCCTACGAGCAGTACTTC. This sequence encodes CASSLVIGGSYEQYF. J is TRBJ2-7 and V is TRBV5-5, with D perhaps matching TRBD2 (5 bases). The germline CDR1 and CDR2 sequences are SGHKS and YYEKEE (reference sequence). This CDR3 is built from 15 residues. V lost 0 bases and J 1 base, leaving 11 bases between the germline ends.

This clone showed up just a few times. The V gene is TRBV7-3, the J gene TRBJ2-2; D unclear. V lost 2 bases and J 7 bases, leaving 11 bases between the germline ends. CDR1 is SGHTA, CDR2 FQGTGA, per germline. The CDR3 covers 14 residues. The CDR3: CASSLYFPSGELFF. CDR3 coding DNA: TGTGCCAGCAGCTTATACTTTCCCAGCGGGGAGCTGTTTTTT.

This chain uses TRBV10-3 with TRBJ2-3; D is perhaps TRBD1 or TRBD2 (5 bases each). The CDR3 is made up of 13 amino acids. Germline lookup yields CDR1 ENHRY and CDR2 SYGVKD. The ends were cut back, 4 bases at V and 6 bases at J, with 11 bases in the middle. The CDR3 DNA sequence: TGTGCCATCAGTGGAGGGGCGGCTGATACGCAGTATTTT. This codes for CAISGGAADTQYF.

V usage is TRBV11-3 and J usage is TRBJ2-2; D not resolved. CDR1 and CDR2 (germline): SGHNT, YENEEA. V shed 5 bases and J shed 4 bases, with 5 bases lying between them. The CDR3 contains 12 residues. DNA of the CDR3: TGTGCCAGCAGCCCTCCCACCGGGGAGCTGTTTTTT. It is translated as CASSPPTGELFF. Drawing the rest from reference TRBV11-3 and TRBJ2-2, the complete variable domain is EAGVVQSPRYKIIEKKQPVAFWCNPISGHNTLYWYLQNLGQGPELLIRYENEEAVDDSQLPKDRFSAERLKGVDSTLKIQPAELGDSAVYLCASSPPTGELFFGEGSRLTVL.

The chain recombines TRBV11-2 with TRBJ2-7, with no clear D. V was clipped by 4 bases and J by 0 bases, with 1 base between them. The CDR3 sequence is 11 residues long. In germline, CDR1 is SGHAT, CDR2 FQNNGV. The CDR3 DNA reads TGTGCCAGCAGCTCCTCCTACGAGCAGTACTTC. Encoded protein: CASSSSYEQYF. The complete variable domain, with remaining parts taken from reference TRBV11-2 and TRBJ2-7, reads EAGVAQSPRYKIIEKRQSVAFWCNPISGHATLYWYQQILGQGPKLLIQFQNNGVVDDSQLPKDRFSAERLKGVDSTLKIQPAKLEDSAVYLCASSSSYEQYFGPGTRLTVT.

V and J are TRBV7-8 and TRBJ1-3; TRBD1 matches at 10 bases. Germline V gene data show CDR1 as SGHVS and CDR2 as FQNEAQ. This CDR3 has 19 residues. J lost 5 bases, V lost 1 base, and 14 bases had no gene match. The CDR3 DNA follows: TGTGCCAGCAGCTTAGTAAAGGGACAGGGGTCCTCCGCGCGAAACACCATATATTTT. Translating gives CASSLVKGQGSSARNTIYF.

This chain uses TRBV6-5 with TRBJ1-2; TRBD1 aligns across 8 bases. The CDR3 length is 14 residues. Germline CDR1 reads MNHEY; CDR2 reads SVGAGI. Trimming at V came to 6 bases and at J to 1 base, leaving 4 bases not matched to a gene. Here the CDR3 DNA reads TGTGCCAGCAGGCGACAGGGGCTTAACTATGGCTACACCTTC. Translating it yields CASRRQGLNYGYTF.

This clone has just one count. This chain connects TRBV5-1 to TRBJ2-3, with TRBD1 identical over 9 bases. The CDR3 contains 16 residues. Germline CDR1 reads SGHRS; CDR2 reads YFSETQ. Trimming took 4 bases from V and 2 from J; bases not matched to a gene: 8. The CDR3: CASSPTGQGSTDTQYF. The CDR3 DNA reads TGCGCCAGCAGCCCGACGGGACAGGGTTCCACAGATACGCAGTATTTT.

V and J are TRBV6-5 and TRBJ2-3, with 8 bases fitting TRBD2. Germline assignment: CDR1 MNHEY and CDR2 SVGAGI. J lost 8 bases, V lost 3 bases, and 10 bases had no gene match. The CDR3 is 15 amino acids. The CDR3, as DNA: TGTGCCAGCAGTTATTTGTCTAGCGGGTTGGGTACGCAGTATTTT. Protein product: CASSYLSSGLGTQYF.

The V and J genes are TRBV6-5 and TRBJ1-1; D call uncertain. V lost 4 bases and J lost 0, with 12 bases in between. Germline CDR1 reads MNHEY; CDR2 reads SVGAGI. This CDR3 is built from 15 residues. CDR3 amino acids: CASSSDGGLNTEAFF. CDR3 sequence (DNA): TGTGCCAGCAGTTCGGACGGAGGATTGAACACTGAAGCTTTCTTT.

J is TRBJ2-7 and V is TRBV5-1; possible D gene TRBD1, 6 bases. V was clipped by 0 bases and J by 7 bases, with 20 bases between them. CDR1 is SGHRS, CDR2 YFSETQ, per germline. The CDR3 is 16 amino acids. The CDR3 is CASSLVGALRRGEQYF. The CDR3 coding sequence is TGCGCCAGCAGCTTGGTGGGGGCCCTCCGTCGCGGGGAGCAGTACTTC.

The CDR3, as DNA: TGTGCCAGCAGTTACGGGCCGGGACAGGGGGACACTGAAGCTTTCTTT. It translates to CASSYGPGQGDTEAFF. The V call is TRBV6-6, the J call TRBJ1-1; 11 bases map to TRBD1. CDR1 is MNHNY, CDR2 SVGAGI, per germline (reference sequence). The CDR3 consists of 16 residues. Trimming at V came to 2 bases and at J to 3 bases, leaving 5 bases not matched to a gene.

The V and J genes are TRBV19 and TRBJ2-2, with D perhaps matching TRBD2 (6 bases). CDR3 length: 16 residues. The germline gives CDR1 LNHDA, CDR2 SQIVND (reference sequence). The ends were cut back, 10 bases at V and 2 bases at J, with 20 bases in the middle. Here the CDR3 DNA reads TGTGCCACCACCAGGTGGGGAGGCCCAAACACCGGGGAGCTGTTTTTT. Translated, it gives CATTRWGGPNTGELFF.

The chain recombines TRBV7-9 with TRBJ2-6, with a weak D call TRBD2 (5 bases). CDR1 SEHNR and CDR2 FQNEAQ come from the germline V gene (reference sequence). Deletions cut 5 bases from V and 8 bases from J, with 10 bases between. The CDR3 totals 13 residues. The CDR3 sequence is CASSETGTNVLTF. The CDR3 DNA follows: TGTGCCAGCAGCGAGACCGGGACCAACGTCCTGACTTTC.

The chain combines TRBV7-2 with TRBJ1-2; 10 bases are shared with TRBD1. Trimming cost V 4 bases and J 2 bases; bases outside gene matches: 7. This CDR3 spans 16 amino acids. Germline V gene sequence: CDR1 SGHTA, CDR2 FQGNSA. The CDR3 loop is CASSSRQGATNYGYTF. The CDR3, as DNA: TGTGCCAGCAGCTCCCGACAGGGGGCAACCAACTATGGCTACACCTTC.

As concerns this clone: At one end, the junction sequence differs from germline, possibly due to a read error. J is TRBJ1-6 and V is TRBV27; D is perhaps TRBD1 (5 bases). This CDR3 spans 11 amino acids. The germline V gene encodes CDR1 MNHEY and CDR2 SMNVEV (reference sequence). In DNA form, the CDR3 reads TGTGCCAGCAGTTCCATCCCGGGACGCCGATTT. Translation: CASSSIPGRRF.

V and J are TRBV27 and TRBJ1-1; no clear D. This CDR3 contains 15 residues. Looked up from germline, CDR1 is MNHEY and CDR2 is SMNVEV (reference sequence). The V end was cut by 7 bases, the J end by 3 bases, with 18 bases between. The CDR3 region is CASTARFPLDTEAFF. The DNA of the CDR3 is TGTGCCAGCACCGCCCGGTTCCCTTTGGACACTGAAGCTTTCTTT.

There are a few counts of this clone. The genes are TRBV11-3 and TRBJ2-7; D may correspond to TRBD1 or TRBD2 (5 bases each). Trimming removed 5 bases from V and 5 bases from J, with 19 bases in between. The CDR3 length is 15 residues. Germline V lookup: CDR1 SGHNT, CDR2 YENEEA. The CDR3: CASSPIWGFTDEQYF. The CDR3 DNA is TGTGCCAGCAGCCCCATTTGGGGGTTTACAGACGAGCAGTACTTC.

V is TRBV12-5 and J is TRBJ1-1, with D unresolved. Germline-derived CDR1 and CDR2 are LGHNT and FRNRAP. The V end was cut by 6 bases, the J end by 4 bases, with 27 bases between. The CDR3 covers 18 residues. As DNA, the CDR3 is TGTGCTAGTGGCCTTACGTCTCCTTCCTTTAGACACGGCACTGAAGCTTTCTTT. It specifies CASGLTSPSFRHGTEAFF.

This chain uses TRBV2 with TRBJ2-5, with D maybe TRBD1 (6 bases). Trimming cost V 7 bases and J 5 bases, with 20 bases left between them. Per the germline V gene, CDR1 is SNHLY and CDR2 is FYNNEI. The CDR3 runs 15 residues. CDR3 DNA sequence: TGTGCCAGCACCGGCGGGCAGGGGTTGTACGAGACCCAGTACTTC. Protein product: CASTGGQGLYETQYF.

The V call is TRBV7-2, the J call TRBJ2-1, with D tentatively TRBD1 (6 bases). Trimming cost V 3 bases and J 6 bases, with 9 bases left between them. This CDR3 has 13 residues. Germline loops: CDR1 SGHTA, CDR2 FQGNSA. For the CDR3, the DNA is TGTGCCAGCAGCTTCGACAGGACCAATGAGCAGTTCTTC. Its protein product is CASSFDRTNEQFF. Combining the CDR3 with reference TRBV7-2 and TRBJ2-1 gives the whole variable domain GAGVSQSPSNKVTEKGKDVELRCDPISGHTALYWYRQSLGQGLEFLIYFQGNSAPDKSGLPSDRFSAERTGGSVSTLTIQRTQQEDSAVYLCASSFDRTNEQFFGPGTRLTVL.

The chain carries TRBV7-3 and TRBJ2-1; 7 bases line up with TRBD2. CDR3 length: 16 residues. Unmatched junction bases numbered 10, after V lost 1 base and J lost 7 bases. In germline, CDR1 is SGHTA, CDR2 FQGTGA. CDR3 residues: CASSLKAGVQWNEQFF. The CDR3 nucleotides read TGTGCCAGCAGCTTAAAGGCGGGAGTACAATGGAATGAGCAGTTCTTC.

The chain uses TRBV19 and TRBJ2-2, with D possibly being TRBD2 (6 bases). Germline CDR1 is LNHDA and CDR2 is SQIVND (reference sequence). The CDR3 length is 15 residues. Trimming shortened V by 5 bases and J by 7 bases, and 17 bases separated the two germline ends. The CDR3 sequence: CASSPGEAGSGELFF. In DNA form, the CDR3 reads TGTGCCAGTAGTCCCGGGGAGGCGGGGAGCGGGGAGCTGTTTTTT.

The chain carries TRBV11-3 and TRBJ2-5; unclear D gene. The end of the DNA is better explained by TRBJ2-7, so the J call may be wrong. Germline values: CDR1 SGHNT, CDR2 YENEEA. This CDR3 region has 12 residues. CDR3 nucleotide sequence: TGTGCCAGCAGCCGGAGCTCCTACGAGCAGTACTTC. This gives the protein CASSRSSYEQYF.

The chain links TRBV27 to TRBJ2-2; 14 nucleotides line up with TRBD2. J was trimmed by 6 bases and V by 1 base; bases with no gene match: 7. Germline V gives CDR1 MNHEY, CDR2 SMNVEV (reference sequence). CDR3 length: 18 amino acids. The CDR3 loop is CASSLYGTSGRMAGELFF. In DNA form, the CDR3 reads TGTGCCAGCAGTTTATATGGGACTAGCGGGAGAATGGCCGGGGAGCTGTTTTTT.

The chain has TRBV30 and TRBJ1-5; D perhaps matches TRBD1 (6 bases). Trimming removed 3 bases at V and 4 bases at J, with 10 bases between. Germline assignment: CDR1 GTSNPN and CDR2 SVGIG (reference sequence). CDR3 length: 13 amino acids. The CDR3: CAWSRQENQPQHF. The CDR3 DNA reads as TGTGCCTGGAGCAGACAGGAGAATCAGCCCCAGCATTTT.

Worth noting for this clone: Compared with germline, one end of the junction differs, possibly owing to a read error. This sequence joins TRBV11-2 and TRBJ2-7; D is unclear. The CDR3 loop spans 12 amino acids. Germline V gene sequence: CDR1 SGHAT, CDR2 FQNNGV. CDR3 in amino acids: CASSLDTHEQYF. CDR3 nucleotides: TGTGCCAGCAGCCTAGACACCCACGAGCAGTACTTC.